This T cell receptor (beta chain) was sequenced for a study of cytomegalovirus exposure and HLA in healthy donors. Study-level information: An early data release held 80 million or so unique TCRs from HLA-typed donors.

It was with 60 Vbeta and 13 Jbeta primers that the PCR ran. Measured with immunoSEQ multiplex PCR; TCRdb has only the in-frame clones, and not every one. In the table there are 250,000 to 300,000 clones, about four fifths of which are singletons. Study-wide findings and caveats: It has been reported that TCR beta sequences accurately predicted the HLA-A and HLA-B alleles of most subjects.

Worth noting for this clone: What it binds is unknown.

Donors had nominal health at sampling but likely had unrecorded immune exposures. The sequence derives from a woman between 40 and 55 years old in good health and CMV-seropositive. Sequencing used PBMCs.

The CDR3 bases are TGTGCCAGCAGTATGGGACTAGCATCTGCCGGGGAGCTGTTTTTT. This sequence encodes CASSMGLASAGELFF. The chain has TRBV6-5 and TRBJ2-2, with TRBD2 matching over 9 bases. CDR1 MNHEY and CDR2 SVGAGI come from the germline V gene. The CDR3 length is 15 residues. V lost 5 bases and J lost 6; bases outside the gene matches: 7.